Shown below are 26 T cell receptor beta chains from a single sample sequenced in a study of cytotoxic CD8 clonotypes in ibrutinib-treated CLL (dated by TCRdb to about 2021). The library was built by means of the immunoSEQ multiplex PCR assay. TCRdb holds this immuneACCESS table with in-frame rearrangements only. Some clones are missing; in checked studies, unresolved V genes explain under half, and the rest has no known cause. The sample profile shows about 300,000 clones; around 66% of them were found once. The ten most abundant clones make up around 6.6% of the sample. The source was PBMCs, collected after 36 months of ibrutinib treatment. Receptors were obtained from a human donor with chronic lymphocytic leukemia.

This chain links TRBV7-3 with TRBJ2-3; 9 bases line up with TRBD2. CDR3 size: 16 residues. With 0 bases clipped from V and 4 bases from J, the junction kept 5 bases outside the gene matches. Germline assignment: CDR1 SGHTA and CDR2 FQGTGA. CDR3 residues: CASSLTGSGSPDTQYF. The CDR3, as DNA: TGTGCCAGCAGCTTAACGGGTAGCGGGAGCCCAGATACGCAGTATTTT.

CDR3 protein: CASSELMEGLSSYEQYF. In DNA, the CDR3 is TGTGCCAGCAGTGAACTTATGGAGGGACTCTCCAGCTACGAGCAGTACTTC. The V gene is TRBV6-1, the J gene TRBJ2-7, with D possibly TRBD2 on 6 matching bases. This CDR3 spans 17 amino acids. The germline V and J ends were trimmed by 2 bases and 3 bases, with 20 bases remaining between them. Germline CDR1 reads MNHNS; CDR2 reads SASEGT.

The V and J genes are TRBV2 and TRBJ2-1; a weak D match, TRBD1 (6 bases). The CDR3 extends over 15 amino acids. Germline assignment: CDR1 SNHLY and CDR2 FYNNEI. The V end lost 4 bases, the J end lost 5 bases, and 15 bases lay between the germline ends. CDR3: CASSGWDMENNEQFF. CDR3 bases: TGTGCCAGCAGTGGGTGGGACATGGAAAACAATGAGCAGTTCTTC.

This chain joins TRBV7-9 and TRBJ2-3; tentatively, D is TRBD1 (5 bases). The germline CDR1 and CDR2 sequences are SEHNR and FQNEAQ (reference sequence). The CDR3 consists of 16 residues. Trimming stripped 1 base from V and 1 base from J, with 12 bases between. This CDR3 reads CASSLGWGVGTDTQYF. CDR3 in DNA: TGTGCCAGCAGCTTAGGGTGGGGCGTAGGCACAGATACGCAGTATTTT.

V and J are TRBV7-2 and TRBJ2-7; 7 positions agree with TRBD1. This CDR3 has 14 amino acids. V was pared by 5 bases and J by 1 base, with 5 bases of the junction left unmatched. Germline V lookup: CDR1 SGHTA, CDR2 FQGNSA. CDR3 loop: CASSLGTASYEQYF. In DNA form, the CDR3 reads TGTGCCAGCAGCCTAGGGACAGCATCCTACGAGCAGTACTTC.

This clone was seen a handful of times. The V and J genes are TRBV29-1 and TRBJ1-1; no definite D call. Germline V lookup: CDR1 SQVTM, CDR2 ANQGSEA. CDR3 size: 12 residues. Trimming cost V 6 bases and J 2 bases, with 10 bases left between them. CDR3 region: CSVRRDNTEAFF. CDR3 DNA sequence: TGCAGCGTCCGGAGGGATAACACTGAAGCTTTCTTT.

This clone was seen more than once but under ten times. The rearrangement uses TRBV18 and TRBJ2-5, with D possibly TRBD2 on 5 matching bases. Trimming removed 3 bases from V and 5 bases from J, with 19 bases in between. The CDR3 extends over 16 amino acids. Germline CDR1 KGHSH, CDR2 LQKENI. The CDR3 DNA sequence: TGTGCCAGCTCACCCGAGGCCGGACGAAGGGAGGAGACCCAGTACTTC. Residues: CASSPEAGRREETQYF.

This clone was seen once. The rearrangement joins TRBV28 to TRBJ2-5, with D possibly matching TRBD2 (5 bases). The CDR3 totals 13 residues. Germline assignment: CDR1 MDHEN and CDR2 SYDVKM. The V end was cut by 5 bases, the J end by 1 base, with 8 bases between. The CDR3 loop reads CASSRDLQETQYF. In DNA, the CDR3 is TGTGCCAGCAGTCGGGATCTCCAAGAGACCCAGTACTTC.

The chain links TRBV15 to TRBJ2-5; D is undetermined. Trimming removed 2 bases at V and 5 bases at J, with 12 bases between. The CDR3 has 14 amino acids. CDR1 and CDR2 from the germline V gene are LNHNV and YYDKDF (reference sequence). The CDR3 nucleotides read TGTGCCACCAGCAGACTCCCCGGCCCGGAGACCCAGTACTTC. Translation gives CATSRLPGPETQYF.

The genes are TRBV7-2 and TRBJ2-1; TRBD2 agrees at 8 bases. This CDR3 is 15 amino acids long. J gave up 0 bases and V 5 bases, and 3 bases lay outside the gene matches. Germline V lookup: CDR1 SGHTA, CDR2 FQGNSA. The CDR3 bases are TGTGCCAGCAGCATTAGCGGGGACTCCTACAATGAGCAGTTCTTC. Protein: CASSISGDSYNEQFF. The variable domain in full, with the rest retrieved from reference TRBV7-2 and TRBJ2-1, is GAGVSQSPSNKVTEKGKDVELRCDPISGHTALYWYRQSLGQGLEFLIYFQGNSAPDKSGLPSDRFSAERTGGSVSTLTIQRTQQEDSAVYLCASSISGDSYNEQFFGPGTRLTVL.

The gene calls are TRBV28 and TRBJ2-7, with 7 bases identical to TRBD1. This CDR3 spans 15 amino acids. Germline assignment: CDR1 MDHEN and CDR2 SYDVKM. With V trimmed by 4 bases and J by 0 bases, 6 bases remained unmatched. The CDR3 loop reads CASSSPGQSSYEQYF. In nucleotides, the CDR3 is TGTGCCAGCAGTTCCCCGGGACAGAGCTCCTACGAGCAGTACTTC.

The CDR3 nucleotides are TGTGCCAGCAGTTCATCCGGGGGGAGCCCCGGGGAGCTGTTTTTT. The encoded protein is CASSSSGGSPGELFF. J is TRBJ2-2 and V is TRBV27, with 7 nucleotides matching TRBD2. The germline CDR1 and CDR2 sequences are MNHEY and SMNVEV (reference sequence). Unmatched junction bases numbered 8, after V lost 4 bases and J lost 6 bases. The CDR3 contains 15 residues.

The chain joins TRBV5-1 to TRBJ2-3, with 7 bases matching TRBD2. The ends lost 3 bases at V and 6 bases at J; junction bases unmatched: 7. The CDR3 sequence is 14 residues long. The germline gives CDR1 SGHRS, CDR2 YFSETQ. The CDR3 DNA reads TGCGCCAGCAGCTACGAGCGGGGTCGGGATACGCAGTATTTT. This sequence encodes CASSYERGRDTQYF.

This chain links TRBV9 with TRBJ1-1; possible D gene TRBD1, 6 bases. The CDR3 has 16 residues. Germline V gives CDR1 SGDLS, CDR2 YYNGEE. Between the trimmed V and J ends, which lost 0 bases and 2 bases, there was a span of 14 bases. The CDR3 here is CASSVAPQGGNTEAFF. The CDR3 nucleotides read TGTGCCAGCAGCGTAGCCCCACAGGGTGGAAACACTGAAGCTTTCTTT.

As DNA, the CDR3 is TGTGCCAGCAGACCTCCTGACTCAAAAGGGGAAGCTTTCTTT. This sequence encodes CASRPPDSKGEAFF. The rearrangement joins TRBV6-6 to TRBJ1-1; no clear D gene. Deletions cut 6 bases from V and 8 bases from J, with 19 bases between. Germline lookup yields CDR1 MNHNY and CDR2 SVGAGI (reference sequence). CDR3 size: 14 residues.

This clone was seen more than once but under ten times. CDR3 loop: CASSLAFVAVAGELFF. The CDR3 DNA reads as TGCGCCAGCAGCTTGGCCTTCGTGGCAGTCGCCGGGGAGCTGTTTTTT. V is TRBV5-1 and J is TRBJ2-2; no definite D call. The CDR3 is 16 residues long. V was cut by 0 bases and J by 6 bases, with 15 bases left in between. Germline CDR1 and CDR2: SGHRS and YFSETQ.

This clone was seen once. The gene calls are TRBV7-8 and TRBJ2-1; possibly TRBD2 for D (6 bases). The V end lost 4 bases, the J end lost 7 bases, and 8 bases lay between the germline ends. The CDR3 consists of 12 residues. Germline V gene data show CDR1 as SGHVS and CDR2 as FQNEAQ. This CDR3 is CASSSRGNEQFF. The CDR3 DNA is TGTGCCAGCAGCTCCCGGGGGAATGAGCAGTTCTTC.

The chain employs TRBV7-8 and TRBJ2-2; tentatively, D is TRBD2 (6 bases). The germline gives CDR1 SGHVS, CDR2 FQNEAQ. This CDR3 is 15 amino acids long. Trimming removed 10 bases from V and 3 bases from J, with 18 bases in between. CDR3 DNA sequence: TGTGCCACCCCCGAAAGCGGGCCGGACACCGGGGAGCTGTTTTTT. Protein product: CATPESGPDTGELFF.

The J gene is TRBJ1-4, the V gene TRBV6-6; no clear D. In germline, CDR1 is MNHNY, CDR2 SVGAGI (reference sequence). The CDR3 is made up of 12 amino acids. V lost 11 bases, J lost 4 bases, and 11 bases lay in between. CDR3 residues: CASREFNEKLFF. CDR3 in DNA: TGTGCCTCTCGAGAGTTTAATGAAAAACTGTTTTTT.

Written as DNA, the CDR3 is TGTGCCAGCAAGACTTACCCGTACAATGAGCAGTTCTTC. This translates into CASKTYPYNEQFF. The genes are TRBV27 and TRBJ2-1, with D hard to call. Germline lookup yields CDR1 MNHEY and CDR2 SMNVEV (reference sequence). This CDR3 is built from 13 residues. Trimming took off 7 bases at V and 4 bases at J, with 11 bases between the two ends.

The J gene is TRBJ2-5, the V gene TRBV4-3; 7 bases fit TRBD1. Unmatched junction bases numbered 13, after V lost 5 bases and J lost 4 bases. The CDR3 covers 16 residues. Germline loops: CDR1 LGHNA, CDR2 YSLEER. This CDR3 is CASSSREGAWVETQYF. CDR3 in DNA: TGCGCCAGCAGCTCACGCGAGGGGGCTTGGGTAGAGACCCAGTACTTC.

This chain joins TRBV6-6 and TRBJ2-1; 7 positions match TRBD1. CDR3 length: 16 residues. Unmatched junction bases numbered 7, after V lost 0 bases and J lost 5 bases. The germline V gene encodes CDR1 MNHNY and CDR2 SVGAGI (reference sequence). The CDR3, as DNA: TGTGCCAGCAGTTACTCACCGGGACAGCTTAACAATGAGCAGTTCTTC. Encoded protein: CASSYSPGQLNNEQFF.

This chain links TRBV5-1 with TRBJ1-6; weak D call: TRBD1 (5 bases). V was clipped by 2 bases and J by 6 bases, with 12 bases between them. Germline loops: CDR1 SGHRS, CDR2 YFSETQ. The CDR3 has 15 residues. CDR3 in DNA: TGCGCCAGCAGCTTTTTTAGGGGACTTAATTCACCCCTCCACTTT. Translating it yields CASSFFRGLNSPLHF.

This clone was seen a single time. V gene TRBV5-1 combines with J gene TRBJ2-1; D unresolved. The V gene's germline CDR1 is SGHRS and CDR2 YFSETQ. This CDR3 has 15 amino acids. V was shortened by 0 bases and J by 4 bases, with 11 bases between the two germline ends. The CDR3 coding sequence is TGCGCCAGCAGCTTGGGAGACCCTGATTACAATGAGCAGTTCTTC. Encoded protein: CASSLGDPDYNEQFF.

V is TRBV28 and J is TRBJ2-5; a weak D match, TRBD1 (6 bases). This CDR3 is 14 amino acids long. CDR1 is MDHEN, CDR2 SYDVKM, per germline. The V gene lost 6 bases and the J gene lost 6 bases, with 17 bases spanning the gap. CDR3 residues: CASRTLRGRQTQYF. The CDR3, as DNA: TGTGCCAGCAGGACCTTAAGGGGGAGACAGACCCAGTACTTC.

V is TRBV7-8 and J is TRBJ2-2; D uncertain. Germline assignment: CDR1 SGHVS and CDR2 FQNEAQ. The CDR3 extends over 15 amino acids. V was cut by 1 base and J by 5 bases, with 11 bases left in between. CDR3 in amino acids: CASSLGVGWTGELFF. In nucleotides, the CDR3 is TGTGCCAGCAGCTTAGGGGTAGGGTGGACCGGGGAGCTGTTTTTT.